This TCR beta chain was retrieved from a study of shared clonotypes between healthy human individuals. Study findings and constraints: Some naive CD4 clonotypes, roughly 4.8%, turned up in common across a handful of donors.

All participating donors were Caucasian adults from Nashville, Tennessee. CD4+ cell separation produced CD45RA+ naive and CD45RA-negative memory subsets. Authors' analysis steps: ImmunoSEQ supplied junction-only sequences lacking quality scores, so filtering was different. Sequenced by immunoSEQ multiplex PCR; TCRdb stores in-frame clones only, minus some. D and trimming come from the DNA, and the V and J calls and clone size come from that table. The top ten clones hold over 8.5% of a sample with some 240,000 clones, under 80% of them seen once. The V end was cut by 5 bases, the J end by 4 bases, with 11 bases between. This CDR3 has 13 residues. Germline V gives CDR1 SGHRS, CDR2 YFSETQ. A word on this clone: Its antigen is unidentified.

This clonotype was sampled from a man aged 25 to 40 in good health. Sequences were obtained from memory CD4+ T cells sorted from blood. Sample subset: CD45RA-negative fraction. This chain links TRBV5-1 with TRBJ2-3; D may be TRBD1 or TRBD2 (5 bases each). CDR3 in DNA: TGCGCCAGCAGTAGTAGGGGAGCAGATACGCAGTATTTT. It encodes CASSSRGADTQYF. Complete variable domain (other parts from reference TRBV5-1 and TRBJ2-3): KAGVTQTPRYLIKTRGQQVTLSCSPISGHRSVSWYQQTPGQGLQFLFEYFSETQRNKGNFPGRFSGRQFSNSRSEMNVSTLELGDSALYLCASSSRGADTQYFGPGTRLTVL.